This entry concerns a single T cell receptor (beta chain). Its cognate antigen has yet to be identified. The method was the immunoSEQ multiplex PCR assay. For the multiplex PCR, a mixture combining 60 forward primers for TCR Vbeta segments and 13 reverse primers for TCR Jbeta segments was used. Amplification of the CDR3 region of rearranged TCR beta genes was performed with a multiplex PCR assay on genomic DNA. The amplified TCR beta libraries were sequenced on the Illumina HiSeq System as 87-base-pair reads. On the authors' methods: A later analysis tallied 70 million to 100 million unique TCR beta chains across the 640 or so repertoires, and approximately 12 million of those chains were shared by two or more donors. A nearest-neighbor algorithm error-corrected the raw reads and collapsed the reads into unique sequences, merging closely related sequences to remove PCR and sequencing errors. CDR3 sequences were aligned to IMGT reference sequences to assign V, D and J gene segments. For a sequence to be retained, a match of at least six nucleotides to both a V gene segment and a J gene segment was required. Rearrangements were called productive when the CDR3 lacked stop codons and stayed in frame with V and J; all others were non-productive. CDR3 was defined according to IMGT convention as the region running from the second conserved V-encoded cysteine to the conserved J-encoded phenylalanine. The earlier analysis of about 560 of the donors excluded any sequence lacking an unambiguous match to a single V gene segment. An earlier analysis of under 750 of the donors called V segments functional above 56.7% productive rearrangements and segregating when the between-donor standard deviation exceeded 5%. To diagnose cytomegalovirus status from the catalog of TCR beta chain sequences, a statistical classification framework was built. In a later analysis, V and J genes were assigned by comparing TCR nucleotide sequences against IMGT/GENE-DB human TR gene sequences. Using the TCRdist pipeline, a later analysis assigned CDR3 sequences along with most-parsimonious VDJ recombination scenarios. In a later analysis, each TCR beta chain was defined by its CDR3 amino acid sequence together with its V-gene family, and reads lacking a unique V-gene family were excluded. To address suspected cross-contamination and a sequencing artifact, a later analysis removed 450 to 700 highly shared, low-generation-probability nucleotide sequences. In a later analysis, a clonal expansion index was calculated for each public chain from normalized within-repertoire ranks of inferred template counts. Generation probabilities in a later analysis came from a VDJ recombination model fitted to out-of-frame rearrangements, and those results were checked against IGoR. In a later analysis, hypergeometric tests were used to score TCR-TCR, TCR-HLA and TCR-CMV co-occurrence, with a repertoire-size bias correction applied to TCR pairs. A later analysis estimated false discovery rates by permuting HLA or CMV assignments 20 times. In a later analysis, co-occurring TCRs were grouped with DBSCAN, and TCRdist sequence similarity was added when clustering was performed within HLA-allele-positive subsets. Repertoires with fewer than 30,000 or more than 120,000 public chains were left out of co-occurrence clustering, as were a few repertoires with anomalous nucleotide sharing. TCRdb stores this immuneACCESS table with in-frame sequences only. Part of the clones is absent; in the studies checked, under half of the shortfall reflects unresolved V genes, and no reason is known for the rest. That table gives V, J and clone size, and the DNA gave D and trimming. The table kept for this sample lists roughly 110,000 clones. The ten largest clones take up 3% to 4.5% of the sample.

This sample is drawn from a study of cytomegalovirus exposure and HLA in healthy donors (dated by TCRdb to the late 2010s). About the full investigation: In an earlier analysis of fewer than 750 of the donors, 250 to 300 Gb of sequence data and some 120 million unique TCR beta sequences from about 179 million T cells were reported. A later genetic analysis used genome-wide SNP genotypes for about three fifths of the roughly 700 donors, treating that subset as a discovery cohort. Approximately 300 gigabases of sequencing data and roughly 80 million unique TCR sequences made up an early release that covered over 550 HLA-typed donors. The T cell repertoires of under 700 subjects were profiled by immunosequencing and related to cytomegalovirus serostatus. The number of donors typed differed by locus, with about 629-630 for A, B, C, DRB1 and DQB1, over 500 for DQA1, 606 for DPA1, and over 400 for DPB1. Alongside the repertoire data, information on donor age, sex, ethnicity and CMV serostatus was compiled. Because of strong linkage in the cohort, 5 or 6 DR-DQ haplotypes were treated as single units for association and clustering. Along with the approximately 700-subject first cohort, a separate validation cohort of over a hundred different subjects was used. A later analysis re-examined previously published TCR beta repertoires from hundreds of donors and added high-resolution HLA genotyping to investigate patterns of TCR occurrence. Rather than drawing on any new phenotypic data, the later analysis identified candidate immune exposures from TCR beta sequences and the way those sequences occurred across donors. Among the roughly 410 genotyped donors, approximately 77% belonged to the genetic ancestry cluster associated with self-reported Caucasian donors. All discovery cohort repertoires had been generated using a single sequencing platform. High-throughput TCR immunosequencing, statistical association of individual TCRs with disease status, and machine learning were combined to predict cytomegalovirus infection status. The aim of the study was to test whether cataloging public T cell receptors could identify signatures of past pathogen exposure. An earlier analysis of 587 of the donors used high-throughput TCR beta sequencing to judge whether each TCR beta V gene segment behaved as functional or pseudogenic. On average, roughly 250,000 unique TCR beta nucleotide sequences were sequenced per donor among a few hundred genotyped donors of the cohort, with 15% to 20% of those sequences being non-productive. Class I and class II HLA loci were covered by the typing at four-digit resolution.

In total, about 650 healthy bone marrow donors made up the cohort. At the time of sampling, all cohort members were nominally healthy, though unrecorded immune exposures were likely present. The donor tested CMV seronegative and was one of the 352 seronegative cohort members. A peripheral blood sample was collected from each donor, and TCR beta sequencing was performed on peripheral blood mononuclear cells. Genomic DNA was extracted from the blood cell samples with the Qiagen DNeasy Blood Extraction Kit. CDR3 length: 16 amino acids, cysteine to phenylalanine. Here the CDR3 DNA is all that survives: 48 bases in frame from base 1. The germline V end is reduced by 6 bases and the J end by 0 bases; junction bases left unmatched: 7. From a lookup of the germline V gene (reference sequence), CDR1 and CDR2 are MNHNY and SVGAGI. Broad study findings and their caveats: According to a later analysis, TCR association rates differed among HLA loci, with DRB1 alleles showing the most associated TCRs and HLA-C alleles showing the fewest. In a later genetic analysis, fewer N-insertions in productive TCRs were reported among donors in an Asian-associated ancestry cluster than the roughly 700-donor mean. Only TCR beta chains were sequenced in this cohort, and the absence of alpha or paired-chain data limited detectable features. In a later genetic analysis, a missense DCLRE1C variant was associated with V-gene and J-gene trimming of TCR beta chains, and the association was replicated in an independent cohort. Cytomegalovirus status was reported to be diagnosed by the classifier with high specificity and sensitivity in both the original and validation cohorts. HLA typing was unavailable for some donors at each locus, so association tests used only the typed subset. Correlated functional status among segregating V segments might reflect linkage disequilibrium, but an unknown experimental factor could not be ruled out. Assigning TCR associations to individual alleles was difficult when HLA alleles, especially DR and DQ, strongly co-occurred. The presence/absence analyses assumed that sequencing depth was roughly uniform across donors, and that assumption may not be true. The only immune exposure information available for the cohort was CMV serostatus. Some IMGT-functional V segments, including TRBV6-2 and TRBV6-3, could not be distinguished by the 87-base-pair reads and were therefore excluded. A further reported finding was that TCR beta sequences accurately predicted the HLA-A and HLA-B alleles for most subjects in the first cohort. While some public TCRs were present in many individuals, most TCR sequences turned up only very rarely across donors. At a false discovery rate of 0.05, a later analysis linked about 17,000 TCR beta sequences to specific HLA alleles. The study listed 164 TCR beta chains as associated with cytomegalovirus. Because counts were too low, 15 to 20 rarely observed V segments, including chromosome 9 orphons, were excluded from the earlier analysis of roughly 580 of the donors. In a later analysis, HLA-associated TCR beta chains were found to be more clonally expanded and to have lower generation probabilities than equally common non-associated chains. The authors suggested that the approach could potentially be extended to other disease states and immunological phenotypes. In a later analysis, several top co-occurrence clusters were reported to appear linked to parvovirus B19, influenza, CMV and Epstein-Barr virus. A later analysis found that most CMV-associated TCR beta chains appeared HLA-restricted, with HLA associations seemingly driven largely by CMV exposure. In an earlier analysis of fewer than 700 of the donors, most TCR beta V segments appeared in productive rearrangements about 87% or about 30% of the time, broadly matching IMGT annotations. In vitro tests confirmed that a few of the cytomegalovirus-associated TCR beta chains recognize cytomegalovirus antigens. The sequencing pipeline was judged likely to have produced a cluster of highly shared sequence variants as a technical artifact.

Sequenced input: PBMCs. The TCR comes from a man aged 25 to 40 in good health and CMV-seronegative. The chain uses TRBV6-6 and TRBJ1-4, with TRBD1 identical over 7 junction bases. The DNA reads as follows: TGTGCCAGCAGGGGGGGACAGCTCGCAACTAATGAAAAACTGTTTTTT. Protein translation: CASRGGQLATNEKLFF.